In its sample, the clone carrying this TCR beta chain is medium-sized. This entry is derived from a study of tumor-infiltrating lymphocytes in oesophageal squamous cell carcinoma. TCRdb reanalysed the PCR reads using MiXCR and keeps one entry per CDR3 protein. There are approximately 20,000 distinct CDR3 sequences in the sample; about two fifths occur only once, and approximately 6.3% lies in the top ten. V shed 3 bases, J shed 15 bases, and the junction held 10 bases outside the gene matches. Germline lookup yields CDR1 SGHTA and CDR2 FQGTGA. The CDR3 totals 13 residues. The TCR was taken from a male donor with esophageal squamous cell carcinoma. The sequencing input was blood. The chain recombines TRBV7-3 with TRBJ2-1; TRBD2 aligns across 8 bases. This CDR3 is CASSLSAGAPPFF. CDR3 nucleotides: TGTGCCAGCAGCTTGTCAGCGGGGGCGCCCCCGTTCTTC.